This T cell receptor beta chain emerged from a study of spatial heterogeneity in lung cancer. Study summary: There were, on average, more than ten raw-read appearances for each unique TCR and UMI combination.

This sample's time point: sample taken at primary tumor resection. Unsorted samples of tumor, nontumor lung or frozen PBMC had their whole RNA sequenced. The study tagged each TCR cDNA molecule with a unique molecular identifier. MiXCR, applied by TCRdb to the 5' RACE reads, yields one record per CDR3 protein. The profile shows about 1,500 distinct CDR3 sequences, roughly 26% of them singletons. Whole-study results and caveats: Detection of ubiquitous tumor TCRs in blood was higher at resection than follow-up.

With respect to this clonotype: Its target is not known.

The clonotype was recovered from a male donor with early-stage non-small cell lung cancer. The starting material was PBMCs, obtained at surgery.

CDR3 protein: CASSHGPSTDTQYF. As DNA, the CDR3 is TGCGCCAGCAGCCACGGACCGAGCACAGATACGCAGTATTTT. The V call is TRBV4-1, the J call TRBJ2-3, with unresolved D. The ends were cut back, 3 bases at V and 0 bases at J, with 7 bases in the middle. CDR1 and CDR2 from the germline V gene are MGHRA and YSYEKL. The CDR3 runs to 14 residues.